One T cell receptor beta chain is described in this entry. What it binds is unknown. The V gene's germline CDR1 is SNHLY and CDR2 FYNNEI. Trimming pared 7 bases from V and 6 bases from J, leaving 19 bases between. The CDR3 extends over 15 amino acids. The PCR ran on 60 Vbeta and 13 Jbeta primers. The repertoire was sequenced with immunoSEQ multiplex PCR; TCRdb's copy has only in-frame clones and lacks some. Of 150,000 to 200,000 clones in the sample, about 75% are singletons; the top ten hold around an eighth. This record comes from a study of cytomegalovirus exposure and HLA in healthy donors. Study findings and constraints: In an earlier analysis, in some 540 donors, most V segments appeared productive either ~87% or ~30% of the time.

The sample consisted of PBMCs. This receptor was obtained from a man in his fifties in good health and CMV-seropositive. V is TRBV2 and J is TRBJ2-1; perhaps TRBD2 as D (5 bases). CDR3 coding DNA: TGTGCCAGCAAGATAGCTCTAGGGAGTGGCAATGAGCAGTTCTTC. Translating it yields CASKIALGSGNEQFF.